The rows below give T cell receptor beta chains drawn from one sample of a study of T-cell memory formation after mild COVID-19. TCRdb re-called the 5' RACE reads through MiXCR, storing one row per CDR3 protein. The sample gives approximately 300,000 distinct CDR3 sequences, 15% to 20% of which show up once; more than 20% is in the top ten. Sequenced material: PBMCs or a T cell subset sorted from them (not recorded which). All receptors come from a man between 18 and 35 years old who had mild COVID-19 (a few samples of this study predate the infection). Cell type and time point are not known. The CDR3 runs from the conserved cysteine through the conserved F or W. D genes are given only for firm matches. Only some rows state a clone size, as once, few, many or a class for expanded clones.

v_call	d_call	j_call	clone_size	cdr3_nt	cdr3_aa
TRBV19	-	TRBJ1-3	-	TGTGCCAGTAGTATAGATGGCCAGGCCGGCTCTGGAAACACCATATATTTT	CASSIDGQAGSGNTIYF
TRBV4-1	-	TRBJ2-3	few	TGCGCCAGCAGCCAAGTCCGGGACAAACGCACAGATACGCAGTATTTT	CASSQVRDKRTDTQYF
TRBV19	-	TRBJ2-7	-	TGTGCCAGTAGGGACTCTGGCGCGGGGCTTAACTACGAGCAGTACTTC	CASRDSGAGLNYEQYF
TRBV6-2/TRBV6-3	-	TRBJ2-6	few	TGTGCCAGCAGTTCCCCACCGGACTCAATATTCTCTGGGGCCAACGTCCTGACTTTC	CASSSPPDSIFSGANVLTF
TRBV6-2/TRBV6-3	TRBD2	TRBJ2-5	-	TGTGCCAGCAGTTGGGTAGCGGGGACCCAAGAGACCCAGTACTTC	CASSWVAGTQETQYF
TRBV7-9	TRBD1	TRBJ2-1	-	TGTGCCAGCAGCCAAGGACAGGTCTACAATGAGCAGTTCTTC	CASSQGQVYNEQFF
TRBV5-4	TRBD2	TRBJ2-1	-	TGTGCCAGCAGCTCCAAGAGCGGGGGGGTCTACAATGAGCAGTTCTTC	CASSSKSGGVYNEQFF
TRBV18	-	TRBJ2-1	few	TGTGCCAGCTCAGCACTTCCCGGGGCTAACAATGAGCAGTTCTTC	CASSALPGANNEQFF
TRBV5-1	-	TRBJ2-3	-	TGCGCCAGCAGCTCCCCAGGGGGGACTATCACAGATACGCAGTATTTT	CASSSPGGTITDTQYF
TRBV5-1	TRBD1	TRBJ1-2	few	TGCGCCAGCAGCTTGGGACAGGGACCTAACTATGGCTACACCTTC	CASSLGQGPNYGYTF
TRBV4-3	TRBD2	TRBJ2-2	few	TGCGCCAGCAGCCACGGGGGAGGGGCCGCCGGGGAGCTGTTTTTT	CASSHGGGAAGELFF
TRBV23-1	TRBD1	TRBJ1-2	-	TGCGCCAGCAGTCCCGGAGACGGGACAGGGGCTAACTATGGCTACACCTTC	CASSPGDGTGANYGYTF
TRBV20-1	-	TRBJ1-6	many	TGCAGTGCTAGAGTTCAACAGGGTGTTGGTTCACCCCTCCACTTT	CSARVQQGVGSPLHF
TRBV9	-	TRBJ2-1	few	TGTGCCAGCAGCGTGAAGGGGGGCTCCTACAATGAGCAGTTCTTC	CASSVKGGSYNEQFF
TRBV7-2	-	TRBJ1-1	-	TGTGCCAGCAGCTTAAGCCGGGGGTTAAATGAAGCTTTCTTT	CASSLSRGLNEAFF
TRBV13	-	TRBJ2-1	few	TGTGCCAGCAGCTTTTTTAGAGGGCTTGTTTCCTACAATGAGCAGTTCTTC	CASSFFRGLVSYNEQFF
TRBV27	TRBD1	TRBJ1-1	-	TGTGCCAGCAGCATCTCCACAGGGGAACACACTGAAGCTTTCTTT	CASSISTGEHTEAFF
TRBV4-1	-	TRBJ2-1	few	TGCGCCAGCAGCCAAGATGCCAGTTATGAGCAGTTCTTC	CASSQDASYEQFF
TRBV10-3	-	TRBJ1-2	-	TGTGCCATCAGTGCCGAGGGTAACTATGGCTACACCTTC	CAISAEGNYGYTF
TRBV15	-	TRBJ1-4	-	TGTGCCACCAGCACAGACACAGCTCGAAAACTGTTTTTT	CATSTDTARKLFF
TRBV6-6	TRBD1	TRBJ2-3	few	TGTGCCAGCAGCCCCAACGGACAGGGCACAGATACGCAGTATTTT	CASSPNGQGTDTQYF
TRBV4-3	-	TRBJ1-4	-	TGCGCCAGCAGCCAAGATAGGTCGGGGGGTGACGAAAAACTGTTTTTT	CASSQDRSGGDEKLFF
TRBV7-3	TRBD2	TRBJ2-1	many	TGTGCCAGCAGCTTAGTTCGGACTAGCGGTTCCAATGAGCAGTTCTTC	CASSLVRTSGSNEQFF
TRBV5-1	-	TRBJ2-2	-	TGCGCCAGCAGCTTGGGGCAGCTGAAAACCGGGGAGCTGTTTTTT	CASSLGQLKTGELFF
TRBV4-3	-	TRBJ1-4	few	TGCGCCAGCAGCCAAGTAGGGGGAGGGTTTCAGGAACTGTTTTTT	CASSQVGGGFQELFF
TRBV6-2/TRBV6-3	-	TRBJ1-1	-	TGTGCCAGCAACGACATGGGCTGGGCTTTCTTT	CASNDMGWAFF
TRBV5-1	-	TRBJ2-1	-	TGCGCCAGCAGCTCCGACAGCCCTTCCTACAATGAGCAGTTCTTC	CASSSDSPSYNEQFF
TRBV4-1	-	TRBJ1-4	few	TGCGCCAGCAGCCAAGTACAGAGCGGCGGAGAAAAACTGTTTTTT	CASSQVQSGGEKLFF
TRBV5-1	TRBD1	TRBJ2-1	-	TGCGCCAGCAGCTGGGGGACAGGGGGCAATGAGCAGTTCTTC	CASSWGTGGNEQFF
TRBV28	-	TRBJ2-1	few	TGTGCCAGCATCCTCCGGGGCTCCATCAATGAGCAGTTCTTC	CASILRGSINEQFF